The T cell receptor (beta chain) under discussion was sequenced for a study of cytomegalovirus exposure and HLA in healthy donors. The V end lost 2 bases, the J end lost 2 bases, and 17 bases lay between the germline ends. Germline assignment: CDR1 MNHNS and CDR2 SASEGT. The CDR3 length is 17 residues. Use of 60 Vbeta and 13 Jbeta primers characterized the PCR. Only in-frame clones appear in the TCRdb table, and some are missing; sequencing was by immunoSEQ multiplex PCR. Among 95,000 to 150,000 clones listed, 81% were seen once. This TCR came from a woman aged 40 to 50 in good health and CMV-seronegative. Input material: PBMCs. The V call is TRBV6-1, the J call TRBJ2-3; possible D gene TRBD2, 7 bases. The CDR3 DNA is TGTGCCAGCAGTGAAAATGGGGGGGCTCGAGTCACAGATACGCAGTATTTT. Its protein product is CASSENGGARVTDTQYF.